The TCR beta chain described here comes from a study of T cell repertoires in cytomegalovirus infection. Study summary: Through public TCR beta signatures, both CMV infection and matching HLA type were indicated.

Trimming removed 6 bases from V and 4 bases from J, with 21 bases in between. The germline CDR1 and CDR2 sequences are MNHGY and SAAAGT. CDR3 size: 16 residues. TCRdb re-called the reads with MiXCR, one entry per CDR3 protein. The profile shows around 530,000 distinct CDR3 sequences, 26% of them singletons. The receptor comes from a human donor in good health (CMV status not recorded). Some clones in this sample may be carry-over from other donors' samples. Sequenced input: PBMCs. V and J are TRBV6-8 and TRBJ1-2, with D perhaps matching TRBD1 (5 bases). The CDR3: CASSDSPGRDGYGYTF. The CDR3 DNA is TGTGCCAGCAGCGACTCCCCCGGCAGGGATGGCTATGGCTACACCTTC.